The 11 T cell receptor beta chains below come from one sample, sequenced in a study of shared clonotypes between healthy human individuals (dated by TCRdb to the early 2020s). CD8 naive samples were obtained by positive selection for CCR7 among CD45RO-negative cells, yielding a CD45RA+CCR7+ population from which TemRA cells were excluded. Preparation of the library involved the immunoSEQ multiplex PCR assay. The immuneACCESS repertoire file appears here via TCRdb, limited to in-frame rearrangements. These files lack a portion of the clones; in checked studies, under half of the deficit traces to unresolved V genes, and the cause of the others is not known. The sample data list about 1,800,000 clones, and about 94% of these were observed just once. Roughly 1% of the sample is taken by the ten largest. Sequencing input: naive CD8+ T cells sorted from blood. In light of the paper, this sample's cell subset or site label describes: CD45RA+CCR7+. Receptor source: a young man in good health.

The rearrangement joins TRBV7-2 to TRBJ2-2; D is possibly TRBD1 (7 bases). V gave up 5 bases and J gave up 13 bases, with 17 bases separating them. This CDR3 has 13 amino acids. Per the germline V gene, CDR1 is SGHTA and CDR2 is FQGNSA. CDR3 nucleotides: TGTGCCAGCAGCCCGACAGGGACTCATACGCTGTTTTTT. Its protein product is CASSPTGTHTLFF.

Turning to this clone: This specimen includes other DNA sequences encoding the same CDR3. The chain uses TRBV27 and TRBJ2-7; tentative D call: TRBD1 (5 bases). Germline V CDR1 and CDR2: MNHEY, SMNVEV (reference sequence). The V end was cut by 3 bases, the J end by 5 bases, with 11 bases between. The CDR3 consists of 13 residues. The CDR3 coding sequence is TGTGCCAGCAGTTTCCGTACAGGTAACGAGCAGTACTTC. Protein sequence: CASSFRTGNEQYF.

On this clone: Different DNA sequences within this sample yield the same CDR3. This rearrangement joins TRBV7-9 to TRBJ2-7; D is ambiguous. This CDR3 has 12 amino acids. Between the trimmed V and J ends, which lost 1 base and 6 bases, there was a span of 7 bases. Germline CDR1 is SEHNR and CDR2 is FQNEAQ (reference sequence). The CDR3 reads CASSLGRSEQYF. DNA for the CDR3: TGTGCCAGCAGCTTAGGCCGGAGCGAGCAGTACTTC. Drawing the rest from reference TRBV7-9 and TRBJ2-7, the complete variable domain is DTGVSQNPRHKITKRGQNVTFRCDPISEHNRLYWYRQTLGQGPEFLTYFQNEAQLEKSRLLSDRFSAERPKGSFSTLEIQRTEQGDSAMYLCASSLGRSEQYFGPGTRLTVT.

The chain employs TRBV6-1 and TRBJ2-7; the match to TRBD1 covers 8 bases. The V segment lost 5 bases and the J segment 6 bases; nucleotides outside the gene matches: 9. Germline-derived CDR1 and CDR2 are MNHNS and SASEGT. CDR3 length: 14 residues. For the CDR3, the DNA is TGTGCCAGCAGTTGGACAGGGTCCTTGCGCGAGCAGTACTTC. It specifies CASSWTGSLREQYF.

The chain has TRBV6-5 and TRBJ2-7, with 10 bases matching TRBD1. Germline trimming cut 2 bases from V and 6 bases from J; bases unmatched to any gene: 1. Per germline, CDR1 MNHEY and CDR2 SVGAGI. This CDR3 is built from 13 residues. CDR3 amino acids: CASSYRTGGEQYF. The CDR3 bases are TGTGCCAGCAGTTACCGGACAGGGGGCGAGCAGTACTTC.

The chain uses TRBV11-2 and TRBJ2-7, with D uncertain. Germline V gene data show CDR1 as SGHAT and CDR2 as FQNNGV. This CDR3 is built from 13 residues. V was pared by 5 bases and J by 5 bases, with 13 bases between. For the CDR3, the DNA is TGTGCCAGCAGCCCCCTGGTCGGAAACGAGCAGTACTTC. Its protein product is CASSPLVGNEQYF.

This clone was seen only once. The gene calls are TRBV9 and TRBJ2-3; no definite D call. Trimming pared 0 bases from V and 4 bases from J, leaving 15 bases between. Germline V gene sequence: CDR1 SGDLS, CDR2 YYNGEE. The CDR3 totals 16 residues. The CDR3 loop reads CASSVGLVVGPDTQYF. CDR3 DNA sequence: TGTGCCAGCAGCGTAGGTTTGGTTGTAGGGCCAGATACGCAGTATTTT. Together with reference TRBV9 and TRBJ2-3, the CDR3 gives the full variable domain: DSGVTQTPKHLITATGQRVTLRCSPRSGDLSVYWYQQSLDQGLQFLIQYYNGEERAKGNILERFSAQQFPDLHSELNLSSLELGDSALYFCASSVGLVVGPDTQYFGPGTRLTVL.

Comment on this clone: Other DNA sequences in this sample translate to the same CDR3. This chain uses TRBV6-5 with TRBJ2-2, with 7 positions matching TRBD1. The CDR3 runs to 14 residues. CDR1 is MNHEY and CDR2 is SVGAGI in the germline V gene. V shed 0 bases and J 6 bases; nucleotides not matched to a gene: 1. CDR3 region: CASSYSQGAGELFF. The CDR3 nucleotides are TGTGCCAGCAGTTACTCGCAGGGGGCCGGGGAGCTGTTTTTT.

This chain uses TRBV5-4 with TRBJ2-7; D remains unclear. Trimming shortened V by 4 bases and J by 0 bases, and 11 bases separated the two germline ends. The CDR3 loop spans 14 amino acids. The germline gives CDR1 SGHNT, CDR2 YYREEE (reference sequence). The CDR3 sequence is CASSVSDRSYEQYF. In DNA form, the CDR3 reads TGTGCCAGCAGCGTATCCGATCGCTCCTACGAGCAGTACTTC. Filled out from reference TRBV5-4 and TRBJ2-7, the complete variable domain reads ETGVTQSPTHLIKTRGQQVTLRCSSQSGHNTVSWYQQALGQGPQFIFQYYREEENGRGNFPPRFSGLQFPNYSSELNVNALELDDSALYLCASSVSDRSYEQYFGPGTRLTVT.

V and J are TRBV5-5 and TRBJ2-5; no firm D call. CDR1 SGHKS and CDR2 YYEKEE come from the germline V gene (reference sequence). V gave up 4 bases and J gave up 5 bases, with 12 bases separating them. This CDR3 comprises 13 residues. CDR3: CASSLVDEETQYF. The CDR3 DNA follows: TGTGCCAGCAGCCTGGTGGACGAGGAGACCCAGTACTTC.

This chain links TRBV19 with TRBJ1-5; D is unclear. Trimming left V 6 bases short and J 7 bases short, with 16 bases between. CDR1 is LNHDA and CDR2 is SQIVND in the germline V gene (reference sequence). The CDR3 sequence is 14 residues long. In DNA form, the CDR3 reads TGTGCCAGTAGCAAGGACGAGGATTGGCAGCCCCAGCATTTT. It is translated as CASSKDEDWQPQHF.